Listed here are 5 T cell receptor beta chains from one sample, sequenced in a study of cytotoxic CD8 clonotypes in ibrutinib-treated CLL. Sequencing was performed with immunoSEQ multiplex PCR; in TCRdb, only in-frame clones are kept and a portion is missing. The table records approximately 300,000 clones, roughly 80% of them present only once. The starting material was PBMCs, obtained before ibrutinib treatment. The receptors originated from a human donor with chronic lymphocytic leukemia.

This chain joins TRBV6-5 and TRBJ2-1, with 7 positions matching TRBD2. V dropped 8 bases and J dropped 8; count of bases not matched to a gene: 6. Germline CDR1 reads MNHEY; CDR2 reads SVGAGI. The CDR3 is 12 amino acids. CDR3 protein: CASSPAGYEQFF. The CDR3, as DNA: TGTGCCAGCTCCCCAGCGGGATATGAGCAGTTCTTC.

J is TRBJ1-1 and V is TRBV2; D is unresolved. V dropped 3 bases and J dropped 6 bases, with 14 bases sitting between them. The germline V gene has CDR1 SNHLY and CDR2 FYNNEI. This CDR3 region has 14 residues. The CDR3: CASSDLYSFSEAFF. CDR3 coding DNA: TGTGCCAGCAGTGATTTATACAGTTTCTCTGAAGCTTTCTTT. Using reference TRBV2 and TRBJ1-1 for the parts outside the CDR3, the full variable domain is EPEVTQTPSHQVTQMGQEVILRCVPISNHLYFYWYRQILGQKVEFLVSFYNNEISEKSEIFDDQFSVERPDGSNFTLKIRSTKLEDSAMYFCASSDLYSFSEAFFGQGTRLTVV.

This chain uses TRBV9 with TRBJ2-7, with a tentative D call TRBD1 (6 bases). CDR1 and CDR2 from the germline V gene are SGDLS and YYNGEE. There are 15 residues in the CDR3. Trimming pared 4 bases from V and 1 base from J, leaving 15 bases between. CDR3 protein: CASSKGQPRSYEQYF. CDR3 in DNA: TGTGCCAGCAGCAAAGGACAGCCAAGATCCTACGAGCAGTACTTC.

V usage is TRBV28 and J usage is TRBJ2-6; a possible D gene is TRBD1 (5 bases). The CDR3 has 19 amino acids. Trimming removed 3 bases from V and 0 bases from J, with 18 bases in between. In germline, CDR1 is MDHEN, CDR2 SYDVKM. The CDR3 here is CASSFQPRQTVSGANVLTF. The CDR3 DNA reads as TGTGCCAGCAGTTTCCAACCCAGACAGACCGTCTCTGGGGCCAACGTCCTGACTTTC.

V is TRBV7-2 and J is TRBJ1-2; D is ambiguous. V dropped 1 base and J dropped 0 bases, with 9 bases sitting between them. The CDR3 consists of 15 residues. Looked up from germline, CDR1 is SGHTA and CDR2 is FQGNSA. As DNA, the CDR3 is TGTGCCAGCAGCTTAGTTGCGGGCACTAACTATGGCTACACCTTC. It codes for CASSLVAGTNYGYTF. The full variable domain, in which reference TRBV7-2 and TRBJ1-2 provide the parts outside the CDR3, is GAGVSQSPSNKVTEKGKDVELRCDPISGHTALYWYRQSLGQGLEFLIYFQGNSAPDKSGLPSDRFSAERTGGSVSTLTIQRTQQEDSAVYLCASSLVAGTNYGYTFGSGTRLTVV.